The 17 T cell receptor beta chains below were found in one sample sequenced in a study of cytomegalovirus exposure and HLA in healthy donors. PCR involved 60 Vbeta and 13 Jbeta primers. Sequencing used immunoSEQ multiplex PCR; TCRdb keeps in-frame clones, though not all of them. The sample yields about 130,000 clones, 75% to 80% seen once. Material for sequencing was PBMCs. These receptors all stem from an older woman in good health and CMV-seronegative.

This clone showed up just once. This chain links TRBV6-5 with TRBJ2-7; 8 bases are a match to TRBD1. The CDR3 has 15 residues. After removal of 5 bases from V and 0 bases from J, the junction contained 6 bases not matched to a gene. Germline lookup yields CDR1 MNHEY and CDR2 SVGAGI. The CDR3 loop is CASSITGGSSYEQYF. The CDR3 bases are TGTGCCAGCAGTATAACAGGGGGGAGCTCCTACGAGCAGTACTTC.

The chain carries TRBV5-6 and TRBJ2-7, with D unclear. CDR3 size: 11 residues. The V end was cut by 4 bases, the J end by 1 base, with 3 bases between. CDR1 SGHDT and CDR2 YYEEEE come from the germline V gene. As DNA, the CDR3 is TGTGCCAGCAGCGTATCCTACGAGCAGTACTTC. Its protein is CASSVSYEQYF.

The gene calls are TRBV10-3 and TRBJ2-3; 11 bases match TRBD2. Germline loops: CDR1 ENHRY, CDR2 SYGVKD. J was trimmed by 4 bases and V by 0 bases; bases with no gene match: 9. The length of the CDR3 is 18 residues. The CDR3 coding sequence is TGTGCCATCAGTGAGTCGCGGCTAGCGGGGGGTAGTCCAGATACGCAGTATTTT. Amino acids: CAISESRLAGGSPDTQYF.

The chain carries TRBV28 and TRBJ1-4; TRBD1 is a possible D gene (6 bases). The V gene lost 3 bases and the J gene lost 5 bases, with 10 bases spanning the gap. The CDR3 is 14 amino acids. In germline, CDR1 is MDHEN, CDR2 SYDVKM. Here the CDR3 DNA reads TGTGCCAGCAGTTTGGACAGCTTAAATGAAAAACTGTTTTTT. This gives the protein CASSLDSLNEKLFF.

CDR3 DNA: TGTGCCAGTAGTATCGAGGCGCAGGGTAGCGGTCAGCCCCAGCATTTT. It codes for CASSIEAQGSGQPQHF. The chain links TRBV19 to TRBJ1-5, with a weak D call TRBD1 (5 bases). The CDR3 spans 16 residues. V lost 3 bases and J lost 6, with 18 bases in between. Germline-derived CDR1 and CDR2 are LNHDA and SQIVND (reference sequence).

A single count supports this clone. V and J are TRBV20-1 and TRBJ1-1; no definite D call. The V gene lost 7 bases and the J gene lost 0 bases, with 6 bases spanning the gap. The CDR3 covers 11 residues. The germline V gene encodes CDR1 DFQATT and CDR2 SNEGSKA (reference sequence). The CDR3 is CSGRLNTEAFF. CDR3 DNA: TGCAGTGGGAGACTGAACACTGAAGCTTTCTTT.

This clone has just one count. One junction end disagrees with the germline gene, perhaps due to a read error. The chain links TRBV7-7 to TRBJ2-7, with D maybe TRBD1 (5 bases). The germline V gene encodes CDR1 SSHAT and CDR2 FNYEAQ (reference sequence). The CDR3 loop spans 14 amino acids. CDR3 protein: CASSLVTDHYEQYF. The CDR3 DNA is TGTGCTAGCAGCTTAGTGACAGACCATTACGAGCAGTACTTC.

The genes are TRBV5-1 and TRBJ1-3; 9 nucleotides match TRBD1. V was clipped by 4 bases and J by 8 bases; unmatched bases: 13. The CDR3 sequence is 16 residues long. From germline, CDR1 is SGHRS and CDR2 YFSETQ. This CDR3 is CASSVQQPGQGDTIYF. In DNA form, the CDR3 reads TGCGCCAGCAGCGTACAACAACCGGGACAGGGAGACACCATATATTTT.

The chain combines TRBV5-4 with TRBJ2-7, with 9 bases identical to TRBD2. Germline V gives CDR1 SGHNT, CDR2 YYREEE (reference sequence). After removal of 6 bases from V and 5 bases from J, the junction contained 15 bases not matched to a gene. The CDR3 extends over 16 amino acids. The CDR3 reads CASKTIAGGAEDEQYF. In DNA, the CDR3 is TGTGCCAGCAAAACCATTGCGGGGGGGGCCGAAGACGAGCAGTACTTC.

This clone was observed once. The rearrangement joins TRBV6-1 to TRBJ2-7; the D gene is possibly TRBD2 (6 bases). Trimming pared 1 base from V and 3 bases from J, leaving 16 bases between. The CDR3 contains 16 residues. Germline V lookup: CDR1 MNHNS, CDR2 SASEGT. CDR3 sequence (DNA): TGTGCCAGCAGTGAAGGTATGGGGACTCGTGGCTACGAGCAGTACTTC. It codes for CASSEGMGTRGYEQYF.

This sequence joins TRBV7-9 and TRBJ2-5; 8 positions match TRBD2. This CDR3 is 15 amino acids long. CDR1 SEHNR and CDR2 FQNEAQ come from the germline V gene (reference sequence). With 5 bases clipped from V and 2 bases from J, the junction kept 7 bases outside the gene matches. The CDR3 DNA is TGTGCCAGCAGCGCCTTACTAGCGGCTCAAGAGACCCAGTACTTC. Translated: CASSALLAAQETQYF.

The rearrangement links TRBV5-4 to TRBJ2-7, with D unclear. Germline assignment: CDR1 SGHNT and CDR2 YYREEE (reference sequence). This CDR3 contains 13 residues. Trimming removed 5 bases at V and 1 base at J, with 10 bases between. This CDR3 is CASSRTGSYEQYF. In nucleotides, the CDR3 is TGTGCCAGCAGTCGAACTGGTTCCTACGAGCAGTACTTC.

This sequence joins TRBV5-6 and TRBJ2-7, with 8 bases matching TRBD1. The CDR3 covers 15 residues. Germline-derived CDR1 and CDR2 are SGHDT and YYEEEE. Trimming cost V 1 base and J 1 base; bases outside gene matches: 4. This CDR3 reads CASSLRGQGSYEQYF. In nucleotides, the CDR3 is TGTGCCAGCAGCTTGCGTGGACAGGGTTCCTACGAGCAGTACTTC.

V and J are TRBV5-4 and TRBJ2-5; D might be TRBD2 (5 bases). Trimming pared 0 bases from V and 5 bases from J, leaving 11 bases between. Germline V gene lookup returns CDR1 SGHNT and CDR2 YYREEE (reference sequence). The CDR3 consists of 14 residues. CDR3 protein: CASSLGSSSETQYF. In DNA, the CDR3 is TGTGCCAGCAGCTTGGGTTCTTCTAGCGAGACCCAGTACTTC.

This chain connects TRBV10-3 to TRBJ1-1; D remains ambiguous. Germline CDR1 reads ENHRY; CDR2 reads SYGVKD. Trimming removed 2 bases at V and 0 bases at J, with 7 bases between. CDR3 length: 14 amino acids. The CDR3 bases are TGTGCCATCAGTGAGCCCCTTATGAACACTGAAGCTTTCTTT. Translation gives CAISEPLMNTEAFF.

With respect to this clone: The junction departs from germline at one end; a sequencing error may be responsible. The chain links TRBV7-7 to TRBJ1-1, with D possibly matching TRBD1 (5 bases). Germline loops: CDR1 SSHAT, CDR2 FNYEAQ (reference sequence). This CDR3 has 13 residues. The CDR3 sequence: CASSPDGGTEAFF. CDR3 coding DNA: TGTGCTAGCAGCCCGGACGGGGGAACTGAAGCTTTCTTT.

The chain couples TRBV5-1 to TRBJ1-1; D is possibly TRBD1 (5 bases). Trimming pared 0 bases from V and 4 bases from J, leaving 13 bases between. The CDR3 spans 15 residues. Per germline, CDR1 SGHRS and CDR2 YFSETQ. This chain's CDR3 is CASSLEVGQSTEAFF. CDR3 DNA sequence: TGCGCCAGCAGCTTGGAGGTGGGGCAGAGCACTGAAGCTTTCTTT.